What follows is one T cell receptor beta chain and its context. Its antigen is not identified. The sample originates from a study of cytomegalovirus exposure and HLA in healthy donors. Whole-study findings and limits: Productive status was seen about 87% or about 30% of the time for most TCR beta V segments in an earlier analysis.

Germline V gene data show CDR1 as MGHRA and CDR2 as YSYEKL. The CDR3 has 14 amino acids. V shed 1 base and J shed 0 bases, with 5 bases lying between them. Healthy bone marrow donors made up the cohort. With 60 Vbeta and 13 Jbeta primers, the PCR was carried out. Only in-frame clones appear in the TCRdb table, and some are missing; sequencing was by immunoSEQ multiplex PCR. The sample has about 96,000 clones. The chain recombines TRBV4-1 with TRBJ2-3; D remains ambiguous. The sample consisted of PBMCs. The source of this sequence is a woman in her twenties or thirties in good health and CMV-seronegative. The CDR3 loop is CASSQVSSTDTQYF. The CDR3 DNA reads TGCGCCAGCAGCCAAGTTTCTAGCACAGATACGCAGTATTTT.